This section outlines one T cell receptor beta chain sequence together with its context. The target antigen is unknown. Germline V gene lookup returns CDR1 LGHDT and CDR2 YNNKEL (reference sequence). The CDR3 loop spans 13 amino acids. TCRdb re-called the 5' RACE reads; every CDR3 protein appears as one record, without DNA. In total, the table holds about 460,000 distinct CDR3 sequences. The data were obtained in a study of T cells expressing NK-cell markers. On the study more broadly: TCR beta repertoires came from sorted CD3+CD56+NKG2C+, CD3+CD56+NKG2C- and CD3+CD56-NKG2C+ T cells. The sequencing cohort of eight donors included seven HCMV-seropositive individuals and one seronegative individual.

Study conclusions and caveats: It remained uncertain whether the expanded NKG2C+ T cell clones were specific for HCMV antigens. Dominant NKG2C+ clonotypes were found to form roughly 1.0-7.0% of CD8+ T cells in about 6 donors.

Sequencing was carried out using blood T cells: a sorted CD56 or NKG2C T cell subset, CD4+ or CD8+ T cells, or bulk PBMC T cells (not recorded which). V usage is TRBV3-1 and J usage is TRBJ2-7. The TCR sequence derives from a woman aged 45 to 65 in good health. CDR3 region: CASSQVGSAEQYF.